The 12 T cell receptor beta chains reported below all come from one sample, sequenced in a study of T cells in Graves' hyperthyroidism and ophthalmopathy. Amplification targeted TCR beta CDR3 regions from RNA transcripts. First-round RT-PCR with HTBI primers amplified the TCR CDR3 region. Each CDR3 protein gets one entry after TCRdb re-called the multiplex PCR reads with MiXCR. Of approximately 400,000 distinct CDR3 sequences in the sample, around 18% were seen once. The sample comprised blood. All receptors come from a man between 18 and 29 years old with Graves' ophthalmopathy.

The sample holds one count of this clonotype. The chain joins TRBV5-1 to TRBJ1-5; 7 bases match TRBD1. The CDR3 runs to 13 residues. Germline-derived CDR1 and CDR2 are SGHRS and YFSETQ. With 1 base clipped from V and 9 bases from J, the junction kept 4 bases outside the gene matches. This CDR3 is CASSLTGAGPQHF. The CDR3 nucleotides are TGCGCCAGCAGCTTGACAGGGGCAGGGCCCCAGCATTTT.

This chain joins TRBV29-1 and TRBJ1-4; D may be TRBD1 (5 bases). Deletions cut 5 bases from V and 8 bases from J, with 15 bases between. This CDR3 spans 13 amino acids. Per the germline V gene, CDR1 is SQVTM and CDR2 is ANQGSEA. CDR3 protein: CSVLRGDGEKLFF. DNA for the CDR3: TGCAGCGTTTTGCGGGGGGATGGAGAAAAACTGTTTTTT.

This clonotype occurred a few times. V and J are TRBV2 and TRBJ2-7; TRBD1 agrees at 10 bases. The CDR3 has 13 amino acids. Germline loops: CDR1 SNHLY, CDR2 FYNNEI. Trimming removed 7 bases from V and 3 bases from J; junction bases left unmatched: 3. The CDR3: CASNGQGDYEQYF. The CDR3 DNA reads TGTGCCAGCAATGGACAGGGGGACTACGAGCAGTACTTC.

This clonotype came up many times. The rearrangement links TRBV7-9 to TRBJ1-2; D possibly corresponds to TRBD1 (5 bases). From germline, CDR1 is SEHNR and CDR2 FQNEAQ (reference sequence). Trimming left V 3 bases short and J 6 bases short, with 11 bases between. CDR3 size: 13 residues. CDR3 DNA: TGTGCCAGCAGCTTGACAGAGGGTAATGGCTACACCTTC. Its protein product is CASSLTEGNGYTF. Together with reference TRBV7-9 and TRBJ1-2, the CDR3 gives the full variable domain: DTGVSQNPRHKITKRGQNVTFRCDPISEHNRLYWYRQTLGQGPEFLTYFQNEAQLEKSRLLSDRFSAERPKGSFSTLEIQRTEQGDSAMYLCASSLTEGNGYTFGSGTRLTVV.

This clonotype has only a few counts. This chain links TRBV20-1 with TRBJ2-5, with D perhaps TRBD2 (5 bases). Germline CDR1 reads DFQATT; CDR2 reads SNEGSKA (reference sequence). The CDR3 is made up of 16 amino acids. V lost 3 bases to trimming and J lost 1 base, with 18 bases between them. This CDR3 reads CSARERTLAVQETQYF. The DNA of the CDR3 is TGCAGTGCTAGGGAGAGGACTCTTGCGGTCCAAGAGACCCAGTACTTC.

The rearrangement joins TRBV18 to TRBJ2-5, with 10 bases that match TRBD2. With V trimmed by 3 bases and J by 1 base, 2 bases remained unmatched. Per the germline V gene, CDR1 is KGHSH and CDR2 is LQKENI. This CDR3 has 15 amino acids. The CDR3 here is CASSPPSGSQETQYF. In nucleotides, the CDR3 is TGTGCCAGCTCACCCCCTAGCGGGAGCCAAGAGACCCAGTACTTC.

This clonotype has ten or more counts. The chain uses TRBV5-5 and TRBJ1-1; a weak D match, TRBD1 (5 bases). V lost 4 bases, J lost 4 bases, and 11 bases lay in between. This CDR3 has 13 amino acids. The germline gives CDR1 SGHKS, CDR2 YYEKEE (reference sequence). CDR3 coding DNA: TGTGCCAGCAGCCTAAGGAGGGGCACTGAAGCTTTCTTT. Amino acids: CASSLRRGTEAFF.

Many counts were recorded for this clonotype. The chain combines TRBV24-1 with TRBJ1-1; 9 bases are a match to TRBD1. V lost 10 bases, J lost 1 base, and 6 bases stayed unmatched. Germline CDR1 KGHDR, CDR2 SFDVKD. CDR3 length equals 14 residues. CDR3 nucleotide sequence: TGTGCCACTGCAAAGGGACAGGGGAACACTGAAGCTTTCTTT. Its protein product is CATAKGQGNTEAFF.

The table lists this clonotype with a few counts. The gene calls are TRBV11-2 and TRBJ2-5; either TRBD1 or TRBD2 may fit D (6 bases each). The V and J ends lost 8 bases and 5 bases respectively, with 21 bases between them. CDR1 and CDR2 from the germline V gene are SGHAT and FQNNGV. The CDR3 runs to 15 residues. CDR3 region: CASGDLGGTGETQYF. In DNA, the CDR3 is TGTGCCAGCGGCGATCTGGGGGGCACGGGGGAGACCCAGTACTTC.

This clonotype was counted once. V is TRBV7-3 and J is TRBJ1-2; 9 nucleotides align to TRBD1. This CDR3 is built from 17 residues. CDR1 is SGHTA, CDR2 FQGTGA, per germline. V shed 5 bases and J 0 bases; nucleotides not matched to a gene: 10. The CDR3 DNA is TGTGCCAGCAGCAGGGGGGACAGGGCCTCGGCTAACTATGGCTACACCTTC. This encodes CASSRGDRASANYGYTF.

This clonotype was recorded many times. V gene TRBV12-3 or TRBV12-4 combines with J gene TRBJ2-7, with D uncertain. Trimming took off 5 bases at V and 2 bases at J, with 7 bases between the two ends. CDR3 length equals 12 residues. CDR3 in DNA: TGTGCCAGCAGTGGGCAGGCCTACGAGCAGTACTTC. Its protein product is CASSGQAYEQYF.

With regard to this clonotype: Being one base from a much bigger clone, this may be a read error. The conserved closing phenylalanine or tryptophan is absent in this CDR3, likely reflecting a read error. The chain links TRBV7-2 to TRBJ1-1, with D unclear. Germline V lookup: CDR1 SGHTA, CDR2 FQGNSA. The CDR3 is made up of 12 amino acids. V lost 2 bases to trimming and J lost 5 bases, with 6 bases between them. CDR3 residues: CASSLTRTEAFL. The CDR3 DNA is TGTGCCAGCAGCTTAACAAGGACTGAAGCTTTCCTT.